Here is one TCR beta chain with its context. One junction end disagrees with the germline gene, perhaps due to a read error. The CDR3 extends over 11 amino acids. CDR1 is SSHAT and CDR2 is FNYEAQ in the germline V gene (reference sequence). This sample was taken from a study of cytomegalovirus exposure and HLA in healthy donors. Use of 60 Vbeta and 13 Jbeta primers characterized the PCR. The repertoire was sequenced with immunoSEQ multiplex PCR; TCRdb's copy has only in-frame clones and lacks some. This table has more than 130,000 clones, roughly 80% appearing once. Sequencing was performed on PBMCs. This chain uses TRBV7-7 with TRBJ2-5; TRBD1 agrees at 7 bases. The TCR was taken from a man between 40 and 49 years old in good health and CMV-seropositive. The CDR3 reads CASSNQGAQYF. In DNA, the CDR3 is TGTGCTAGCAGCAACCAGGGGGCCCAGTACTTC.